This TCR beta chain was retrieved from a study of blood T cell repertoires in COVID-19. For the study at large: The analysed material was cDNA or gDNA that came from T cells, B-cell-depleted T cells, or PBMCs.

This CDR3 spans 14 amino acids. CDR1 MNHEY and CDR2 SVGAGI come from the germline V gene. The V end lost 2 bases, the J end lost 5 bases, and 12 bases lay between the germline ends. Original processing methods: Estimated nucleated cell counts came from reference gene primer amplification. Sequenced by immunoSEQ multiplex PCR; TCRdb stores in-frame clones only, minus some. The D gene and trimming were derived from the DNA, and the V and J assignments and clone size from that table. The table records 35,000 or so clones, 75% to 85% of them present only once. This clone showed up just a few times. The specimen was peripheral blood. This receptor was obtained from a woman in her 70s with acute or convalescent COVID-19. The gene calls are TRBV6-5 and TRBJ1-1; a weak D match, TRBD1 (6 bases). CDR3 nucleotide sequence: TGTGCCAGCAGTTACATGGGAGGGGGAACTGAAGCTTTCTTT. As protein: CASSYMGGGTEAFF.